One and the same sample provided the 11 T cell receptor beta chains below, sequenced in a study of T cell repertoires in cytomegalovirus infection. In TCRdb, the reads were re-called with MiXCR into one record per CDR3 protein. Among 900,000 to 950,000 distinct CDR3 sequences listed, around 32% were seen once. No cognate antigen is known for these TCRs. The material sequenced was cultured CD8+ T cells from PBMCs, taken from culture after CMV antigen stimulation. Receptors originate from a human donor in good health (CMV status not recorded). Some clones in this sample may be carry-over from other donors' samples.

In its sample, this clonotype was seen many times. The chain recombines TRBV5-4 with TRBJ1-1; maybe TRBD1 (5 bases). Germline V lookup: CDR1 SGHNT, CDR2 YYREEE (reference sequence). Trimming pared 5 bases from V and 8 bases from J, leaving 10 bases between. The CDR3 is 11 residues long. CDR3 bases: TGTGCCAGCAGAACCGGGACGGAAGCTTTCTTT. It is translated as CASRTGTEAFF.

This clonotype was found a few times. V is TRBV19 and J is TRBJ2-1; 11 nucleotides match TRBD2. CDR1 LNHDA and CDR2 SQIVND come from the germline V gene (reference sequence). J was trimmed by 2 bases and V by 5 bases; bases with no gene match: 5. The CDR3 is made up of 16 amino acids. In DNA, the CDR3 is TGTGCCAGTAGTTTCCATAGCGGGGGGGCCTACAATGAGCAGTTCTTC. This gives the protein CASSFHSGGAYNEQFF. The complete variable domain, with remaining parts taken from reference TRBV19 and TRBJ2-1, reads DGGITQSPKYLFRKEGQNVTLSCEQNLNHDAMYWYRQDPGQGLRLIYYSQIVNDFQKGDIAEGYSVSREKKESFPLTVTSAQKNPTAFYLCASSFHSGGAYNEQFFGPGTRLTVL.

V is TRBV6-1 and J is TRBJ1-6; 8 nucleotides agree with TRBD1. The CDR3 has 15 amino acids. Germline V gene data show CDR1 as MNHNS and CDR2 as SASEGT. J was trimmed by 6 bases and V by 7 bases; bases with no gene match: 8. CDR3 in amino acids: CASTDGQGLNSPLHF. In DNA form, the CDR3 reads TGTGCCAGCACCGACGGACAGGGACTTAATTCACCCCTCCACTTT.

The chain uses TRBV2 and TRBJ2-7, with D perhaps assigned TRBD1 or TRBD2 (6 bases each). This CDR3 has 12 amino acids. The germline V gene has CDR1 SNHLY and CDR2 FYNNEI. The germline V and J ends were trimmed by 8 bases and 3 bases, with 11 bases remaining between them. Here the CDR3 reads CASVGGRYEQYV. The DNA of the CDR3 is TGTGCCAGCGTTGGGGGGCGCTACGAGCAGTACGTC.

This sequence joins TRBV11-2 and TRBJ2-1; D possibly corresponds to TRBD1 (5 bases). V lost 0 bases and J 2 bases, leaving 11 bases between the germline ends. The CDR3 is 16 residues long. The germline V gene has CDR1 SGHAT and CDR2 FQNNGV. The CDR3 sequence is CASSLDGHLAYNEQFF. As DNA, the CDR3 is TGTGCCAGCAGCTTAGATGGACACCTAGCCTACAATGAGCAGTTCTTC.

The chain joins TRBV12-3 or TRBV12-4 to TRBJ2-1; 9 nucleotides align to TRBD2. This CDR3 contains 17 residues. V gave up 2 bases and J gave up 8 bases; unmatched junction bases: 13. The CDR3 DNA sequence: TGTGCCAGCAGTTTAATTGGAGCGGGGGGCCTATCGGATGAGCAGTTCTTC. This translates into CASSLIGAGGLSDEQFF.

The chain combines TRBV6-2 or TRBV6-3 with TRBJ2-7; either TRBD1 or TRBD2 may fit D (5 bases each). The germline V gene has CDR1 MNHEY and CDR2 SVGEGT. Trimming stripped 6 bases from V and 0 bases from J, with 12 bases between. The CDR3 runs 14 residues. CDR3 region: CASRRWGSSYEQYV. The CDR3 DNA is TGTGCCAGCAGAAGGTGGGGGAGCTCCTACGAGCAGTACGTC.

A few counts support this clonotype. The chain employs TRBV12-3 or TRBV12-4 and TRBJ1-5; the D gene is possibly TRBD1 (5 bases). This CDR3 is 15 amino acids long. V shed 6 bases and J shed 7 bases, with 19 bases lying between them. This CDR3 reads CASRAFTGPGQPQHF. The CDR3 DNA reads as TGTGCCAGCAGGGCTTTTACAGGACCAGGGCAGCCCCAGCATTTT.

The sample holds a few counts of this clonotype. The CDR3 coding sequence is TGTGCTAGTGGTTTACGCCTAGCAACTAATGAAAAACTGTTTTTT. This translates into CASGLRLATNEKLFF. The chain couples TRBV12-5 to TRBJ1-4; D ambiguous. Trimming left V 3 bases short and J 0 bases short, with 8 bases between. The CDR3 is 15 amino acids. CDR1 and CDR2 from the germline V gene are LGHNT and FRNRAP.

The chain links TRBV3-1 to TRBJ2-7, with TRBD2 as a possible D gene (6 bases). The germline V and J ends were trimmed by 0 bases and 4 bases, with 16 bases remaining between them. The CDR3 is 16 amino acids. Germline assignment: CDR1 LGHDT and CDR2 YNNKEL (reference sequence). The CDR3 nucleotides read TGTGCCAGCAGCCAAGACCTCACGGGAGCTCTTTACGAGCAGTACTTC. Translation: CASSQDLTGALYEQYF.

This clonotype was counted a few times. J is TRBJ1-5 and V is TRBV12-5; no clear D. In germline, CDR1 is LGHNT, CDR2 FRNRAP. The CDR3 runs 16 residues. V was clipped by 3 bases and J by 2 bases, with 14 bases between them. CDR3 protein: CASGFMVSKRNQPQHF. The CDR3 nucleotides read TGTGCTAGTGGTTTTATGGTGAGTAAGCGCAATCAGCCCCAGCATTTT. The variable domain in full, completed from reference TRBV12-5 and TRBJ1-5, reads DARVTQTPRHKVTEMGQEVTMRCQPILGHNTVFWYRQTMMQGLELLAYFRNRAPLDDSGMPKDRFSAEMPDATLATLKIQPSEPRDSAVYFCASGFMVSKRNQPQHFGDGTRLSIL.